A single sample is the source of the 19 T cell receptor beta chains below, sequenced in a study of shared clonotypes between healthy human individuals. Using immunoSEQ multiplex PCR, the repertoire was profiled, and TCRdb retains in-frame clones only, with some absent. The top ten clones hold around 0.067% of a sample with 180,000 or so clones, 85% to 95% of them seen once. Sequencing was performed on naive CD4+ T cells sorted from blood. The subset here: CD45RA+ positively selected. These receptors all stem from a woman aged 25 to 39 in good health.

The gene calls are TRBV19 and TRBJ2-2, with D unresolved. There are 13 residues in the CDR3. V lost 0 bases and J 10 bases, leaving 9 bases between the germline ends. CDR1 is LNHDA, CDR2 SQIVND, per germline (reference sequence). The CDR3 region is CASSIEIPSELFF. For the CDR3, the DNA is TGTGCCAGTAGTATAGAAATCCCGTCGGAGCTGTTTTTT.

The V and J genes are TRBV28 and TRBJ2-4, with 15 bases that match TRBD2. J was trimmed by 2 bases and V by 8 bases; bases with no gene match: 7. CDR1 and CDR2 (germline): MDHEN, SYDVKM. The CDR3 spans 17 residues. The CDR3 region is CASGLAGGPLTKNIQYF. The CDR3 DNA reads TGTGCCAGCGGACTAGCGGGAGGGCCTTTAACCAAAAACATTCAGTACTTC.

The chain is built from TRBV2 and TRBJ1-1; 8 bases are a match to TRBD1. The trim removed 6 bases at V and 1 base at J, leaving 4 bases unmatched. The CDR3 is 14 amino acids. Per germline, CDR1 SNHLY and CDR2 FYNNEI. The CDR3 coding sequence is TGTGCCAGCAGATGGACAGGGCCGAACACTGAAGCTTTCTTT. Protein: CASRWTGPNTEAFF.

The chain employs TRBV19 and TRBJ2-2; a possible D gene is TRBD2 (5 bases). CDR1 and CDR2 from the germline V gene are LNHDA and SQIVND (reference sequence). V was trimmed by 3 bases and J by 8 bases, leaving 13 bases between them. This CDR3 comprises 14 residues. The CDR3 is CASSIVGSQGELFF. The DNA for the CDR3 is TGTGCCAGTAGTATCGTAGGGAGCCAGGGGGAGCTGTTTTTT.

The DNA for the CDR3 is TGTGCCAGCAGTAGTCGTCAGTCAGGGATCCACGAGCAGTACTTC. Translated: CASSSRQSGIHEQYF. This chain joins TRBV28 and TRBJ2-7, with D possibly TRBD1 on 5 matching bases. The V gene lost 5 bases and the J gene lost 5 bases, with 19 bases spanning the gap. The CDR3 extends over 15 amino acids. Per germline, CDR1 MDHEN and CDR2 SYDVKM.

V and J are TRBV11-3 and TRBJ2-1, with D perhaps matching TRBD2 (6 bases). The CDR3 runs 13 residues. Germline CDR1 SGHNT, CDR2 YENEEA. Trimming shortened V by 4 bases and J by 9 bases, and 13 bases separated the two germline ends. The chain's CDR3 is CASSWELSGEQFF. The CDR3 bases are TGTGCCAGCAGCTGGGAACTTAGCGGTGAGCAGTTCTTC.

The gene calls are TRBV15 and TRBJ2-7, with no clear D. Per the germline V gene, CDR1 is LNHNV and CDR2 is YYDKDF (reference sequence). Trimming removed 1 base at V and 4 bases at J, with 11 bases between. CDR3 length equals 14 residues. CDR3 sequence reads: CATSRVTEQYEQYF. Written as DNA, the CDR3 is TGTGCCACCAGCAGAGTAACTGAACAGTACGAGCAGTACTTC. The full variable domain, completed using reference TRBV15 and TRBJ2-7, is DAMVIQNPRYQVTQFGKPVTLSCSQTLNHNVMYWYQQKSSQAPKLLFHYYDKDFNNEADTPDNFQSRRPNTSFCFLDIRSPGLGDTAMYLCATSRVTEQYEQYFGPGTRLTVT.

The V call is TRBV7-2, the J call TRBJ2-3; no clear D. The CDR3 is made up of 15 amino acids. The germline V gene has CDR1 SGHTA and CDR2 FQGNSA. Trimming removed 2 bases from V and 2 bases from J, with 11 bases in between. The CDR3 is CASSLHARHTDTQYF. DNA of the CDR3: TGTGCCAGCAGCTTACATGCTAGACACACAGATACGCAGTATTTT.

The chain has TRBV18 and TRBJ1-1; 7 positions agree with TRBD1. The V gene's germline CDR1 is KGHSH and CDR2 LQKENI. This CDR3 is 16 amino acids long. J gave up 0 bases and V 5 bases, and 9 bases lay outside the gene matches. The CDR3 loop reads CASSATGTAMNTEAFF. In DNA form, the CDR3 reads TGTGCCAGCTCAGCCACCGGGACAGCCATGAACACTGAAGCTTTCTTT.

The chain is built from TRBV11-2 and TRBJ2-3; 11 bases line up with TRBD2. The CDR3 loop spans 11 amino acids. Germline CDR1 reads SGHAT; CDR2 reads FQNNGV. The trim removed 5 bases at V and 15 bases at J, leaving 4 bases unmatched. DNA for the CDR3: TGTGCCAGCAGCAGAGGGACTAGCGGATATTTT. Translating it yields CASSRGTSGYF.

The rearrangement uses TRBV20-1 and TRBJ2-3; no clear D gene. CDR3 size: 10 residues. CDR1 DFQATT and CDR2 SNEGSKA come from the germline V gene (reference sequence). V shed 6 bases and J shed 10 bases, with 11 bases lying between them. The CDR3, as DNA: TGCAGTGCCGTAGGGTTCGCGCAGTATTTT. Protein: CSAVGFAQYF.

The rearrangement uses TRBV7-8 and TRBJ1-3; tentatively, D is TRBD1 (5 bases). With 3 bases removed from V and 2 bases from J, the gap between germline ends came to 14 bases. CDR3 length equals 16 residues. Germline V gene sequence: CDR1 SGHVS, CDR2 FQNEAQ. DNA of the CDR3: TGTGCCAGCAGCTTCGGGACGCCAGCCCCTGGAAACACCATATATTTT. Its protein is CASSFGTPAPGNTIYF. The whole variable domain, filled in from reference TRBV7-8 and TRBJ1-3, reads GAGVSQSPRYKVAKRGQDVALRCDPISGHVSLFWYQQALGQGPEFLTYFQNEAQLDKSGLPSDRFFAERPEGSVSTLKIQRTQQEDSAVYLCASSFGTPAPGNTIYFGEGSWLTVV.

The CDR3 region has the DNA TGTGCCAGCAGCTTTGGGGGTGAGGAGACCCAGTACTTC. It is translated as CASSFGGEETQYF. The chain joins TRBV11-2 to TRBJ2-5; D might be TRBD1 or TRBD2, each matching 5 bases. The CDR3 loop spans 13 amino acids. Trimming removed 3 bases from V and 5 bases from J, with 10 bases in between. Germline V gene sequence: CDR1 SGHAT, CDR2 FQNNGV.

The chain employs TRBV7-2 and TRBJ2-1; D is uncertain. This CDR3 spans 15 amino acids. The V end was cut by 2 bases, the J end by 2 bases, with 10 bases between. Germline V gene data show CDR1 as SGHTA and CDR2 as FQGNSA. The CDR3 loop is CASSLWKGTYNEQFF. The CDR3 DNA sequence: TGTGCCAGCAGCTTATGGAAGGGAACCTACAATGAGCAGTTCTTC.

This clone occurred once. The rearrangement links TRBV6-4 to TRBJ1-5; 8 positions match TRBD1. V lost 3 bases and J lost 6; bases outside the gene matches: 4. CDR1 and CDR2 (germline): MRHNA, SNTAGT. The CDR3 contains 14 residues. The CDR3, as DNA: TGTGCCAGCAGTGAACAGGGGGGCTCTCAGCCCCAGCATTTT. Protein sequence: CASSEQGGSQPQHF.

The rearrangement joins TRBV19 to TRBJ1-2; D is undetermined. The CDR3 has 13 residues. V gave up 7 bases and J gave up 3 bases, with 12 bases separating them. Per germline, CDR1 LNHDA and CDR2 SQIVND (reference sequence). The CDR3 bases are TGTGCCAGTAACCGGGAGGGATACTATGGCTACACCTTC. This codes for CASNREGYYGYTF.

J is TRBJ2-7 and V is TRBV19; 8 bases agree with TRBD2. Looked up from germline, CDR1 is LNHDA and CDR2 is SQIVND (reference sequence). J lost 6 bases, V lost 4 bases, and 8 bases had no gene match. CDR3 length: 14 residues. The CDR3 DNA is TGTGCCAGTAGTAGCGGGACTAGTCCTTCCGAGCAGTACTTC. Its translation: CASSSGTSPSEQYF.

The V call is TRBV2, the J call TRBJ1-3; the D is unclear. Germline V gene sequence: CDR1 SNHLY, CDR2 FYNNEI. V was pared by 6 bases and J by 3 bases, with 6 bases between. The CDR3 loop spans 12 amino acids. CDR3 in DNA: TGTGCCAGCAGGGCAGATGGAAACACCATATATTTT. Protein: CASRADGNTIYF.

The chain combines TRBV7-9 with TRBJ2-5; 8 bases map to TRBD1. The last part of the DNA fits TRBJ2-7 better; the J call may be wrong. The CDR3 is made up of 15 amino acids. Looked up from germline, CDR1 is SEHNR and CDR2 is FQNEAQ (reference sequence). The CDR3, as DNA: TGTGCCAGCAGCCGACAGGGGAATGGGGCTTACGAGCAGTACTTC. This codes for CASSRQGNGAYEQYF.